These 11 T cell receptor beta chains came from one sample sequenced in a study of blood T cell repertoires in COVID-19. TCRdb keeps only in-frame clones here, not all; method: immunoSEQ multiplex PCR. The profile shows hundreds of thousands of clones, approximately 87% of them singletons. The specimen sequenced was peripheral blood. These receptors were taken from a woman aged 40 to 49 who had recovered from COVID-19.

The V call is TRBV29-1, the J call TRBJ1-6; 8 bases are a match to TRBD1. Germline V gives CDR1 SQVTM, CDR2 ANQGSEA. V was pared by 6 bases and J by 9 bases, with 7 bases of the junction left unmatched. The CDR3 loop spans 13 amino acids. In DNA form, the CDR3 reads TGCAGCGTCCAGCCACAGGGGGGTTCACCCCTCCACTTT. This sequence encodes CSVQPQGGSPLHF.

About this clone itself: The same CDR3 is also encoded by other DNA sequences in this sample. V and J are TRBV25-1 and TRBJ1-1; no reliable D call. V was clipped by 6 bases and J by 6 bases, with 11 bases between them. Germline loops: CDR1 MGHDK, CDR2 SYGVNS. There are 12 residues in the CDR3. CDR3 loop: CASSRGWAEAFF. The CDR3 DNA sequence: TGTGCCAGCAGCCGCGGTTGGGCTGAAGCTTTCTTT.

J is TRBJ2-1 and V is TRBV9; 11 bases are a match to TRBD2. Trimming took 3 bases from V and 0 from J; bases not matched to a gene: 11. Germline assignment: CDR1 SGDLS and CDR2 YYNGEE. The CDR3 length is 19 residues. CDR3: CASSDPVTSGGHSYNEQFF. CDR3 coding DNA: TGTGCCAGCAGCGACCCTGTAACTAGCGGGGGACACTCCTACAATGAGCAGTTCTTC.

The rearrangement joins TRBV13 to TRBJ1-2; TRBD1 matches 8 bases. Germline values: CDR1 PRHDT, CDR2 FYEKMQ (reference sequence). The CDR3 covers 16 residues. Losses at the gene ends were 5 bases for V and 2 bases for J; bases not matched to a gene: 10. CDR3 coding DNA: TGTGCCAGCAGCGCTACTCCGGGACAGGAGAACTATGGCTACACCTTC. Translation gives CASSATPGQENYGYTF. The complete variable domain, with remaining parts taken from reference TRBV13 and TRBJ1-2, reads AAGVIQSPRHLIKEKRETATLKCYPIPRHDTVYWYQQGPGQDPQFLISFYEKMQSDKGSIPDRFSAQQFSDYHSELNMSSLELGDSALYFCASSATPGQENYGYTFGSGTRLTVV.

Concerning this clone itself: Other DNA sequences within the sample encode an identical CDR3. The CDR3 DNA is TGCGCCAGCAGCTTGGGGACAGCCTCCTACGAGCAGTACTTC. It translates to CASSLGTASYEQYF. The chain is built from TRBV5-1 and TRBJ2-7; D possibly corresponds to TRBD1 (6 bases). Germline CDR1 is SGHRS and CDR2 is YFSETQ. V was clipped by 0 bases and J by 0 bases, with 7 bases between them. This CDR3 contains 14 residues.

V is TRBV5-1 and J is TRBJ2-2, with a weak D call TRBD2 (6 bases). The germline V gene has CDR1 SGHRS and CDR2 YFSETQ. The CDR3 length is 15 residues. The V gene lost 4 bases and the J gene lost 0 bases, with 10 bases spanning the gap. The CDR3 spells CASSPSGANTGELFF. The CDR3 DNA reads as TGCGCCAGCAGCCCCTCGGGGGCGAACACCGGGGAGCTGTTTTTT. Combining the CDR3 with reference TRBV5-1 and TRBJ2-2 gives the whole variable domain KAGVTQTPRYLIKTRGQQVTLSCSPISGHRSVSWYQQTPGQGLQFLFEYFSETQRNKGNFPGRFSGRQFSNSRSEMNVSTLELGDSALYLCASSPSGANTGELFFGEGSRLTVL.

The chain recombines TRBV7-8 with TRBJ2-5, with D maybe TRBD2 (5 bases). The CDR3 is made up of 15 amino acids. Germline lookup yields CDR1 SGHVS and CDR2 FQNEAQ. V dropped 5 bases and J dropped 2 bases, with 15 bases sitting between them. CDR3 nucleotides: TGTGCCAGCAGCCTCCAGATAGCGAGGCAAGAGACCCAGTACTTC. This encodes CASSLQIARQETQYF.

This chain uses TRBV6-5 with TRBJ1-5; no definite D call. The V and J ends lost 2 bases and 5 bases respectively, with 10 bases between them. The CDR3 is 14 amino acids. Germline V gene lookup returns CDR1 MNHEY and CDR2 SVGAGI. CDR3 nucleotide sequence: TGTGCCAGCAGTTACGGCCAGCGGGATCAGCCCCAGCATTTT. Translated: CASSYGQRDQPQHF.

This chain connects TRBV11-3 to TRBJ2-1, with D possibly matching TRBD2 (5 bases). The CDR3 sequence is 14 residues long. Germline V gene lookup returns CDR1 SGHNT and CDR2 YENEEA. The V end lost 0 bases, the J end lost 4 bases, and 7 bases lay between the germline ends. CDR3 DNA sequence: TGTGCCAGCAGCTTAGATTGGACTTACAATGAGCAGTTCTTC. It is translated as CASSLDWTYNEQFF.

The chain recombines TRBV5-1 with TRBJ2-3, with 16 bases identical to TRBD2. The length of the CDR3 is 17 residues. Trimming took 4 bases from V and 0 from J; bases not matched to a gene: 2. Germline assignment: CDR1 SGHRS and CDR2 YFSETQ. CDR3 region: CASSRGLAGGSTDTQYF. The CDR3 DNA is TGCGCCAGCAGCCGGGGACTAGCGGGGGGGAGCACAGATACGCAGTATTTT.

The V and J genes are TRBV6-6 and TRBJ1-2; D perhaps matches TRBD1 (6 bases). The CDR3 has 15 amino acids. Looked up from germline, CDR1 is MNHNY and CDR2 is SVGAGI (reference sequence). Trimming stripped 0 bases from V and 3 bases from J, with 11 bases between. Here the CDR3 reads CASSYSTPGDYGYTF. The CDR3 region has the DNA TGTGCCAGCAGTTACTCGACCCCAGGGGACTATGGCTACACCTTC.